This TCR beta chain emerged from a study of OX40 agonist ivuxolimab in advanced cancers. About the investigation overall: The costimulatory receptor OX40 (CD134) was targeted by ivuxolimab, a fully human IgG2 agonistic monoclonal antibody. The paper covers the monotherapy dose-escalation part of the phase I ivuxolimab trial, which included N = 52 patients. Peripheral TCRbeta sequencing was intended to test whether TCR sequence diversity was altered and clonal T-cell expansion was caused by ivuxolimab. Among the approximately 54 dose-escalation patients, around 20 had hepatocellular carcinoma, 15 or so melanoma, 9 renal cell carcinoma and 9 head and neck cancer. Partial responses were achieved by three dose-escalation patients, of whom one had hepatocellular carcinoma and two had cutaneous melanoma. Intravenous ivuxolimab was administered to patients every 2 weeks at six dose levels: 0.01, 0.1, 0.3, 1.5, 3 and 10 mg/kg. Prior anti-PD-1, anti-PD-L1 or anti-CTLA-4 therapy was permitted, and checkpoint inhibitors had been received by less than 45% of dose-escalation patients. In the dose-escalation cohort, about four fifths of patients were male, and the mean age was 60 years with a range of roughly 20 to 85. The full study reports these points: After ivuxolimab, CD8+ T cells had more expanded clones than CD4+ T cells on average. The antigen specificity of the peripheral T cells that underwent clonal expansion was not determined. In partial responders in the 0.1-3.0 mg/kg groups, normalized peripheral clonal expansion was found to be among the lowest, especially among CD8+ T cells. Low levels of normalized T-cell clonal expansion were also shown by some nonresponding patients. At doses from 0.1 to 3.0 mg/kg, clonal expansion was seen in both CD4+ and CD8+ blood T cells between baseline and week 6.

Worth noting for this clone: What this receptor recognizes is not known. No much larger clonotype is one base removed from it; base qualities were not supplied.

Genomic DNA was isolated from the sorted cells so that the TCRbeta CDR3 region could be sequenced. The immunoSEQ Assay was used for sequencing of TCRbeta CDR3 regions. Entries here come from immuneACCESS through TCRdb and include only in-frame sequences with V and J called. Some clones fail to appear in such tables; in the studies checked, an unresolved V gene covers under half of the shortfall, and the cause of the remainder is unknown. The sample table shows 58,000 or so clones, and 75% to 90% are seen once. The leading ten clones occupy 3% to 4% of the sample. Looking up the germline V gene yields CDR1 LGHNA and CDR2 YNFKEQ. V loses 1 base, J loses 2 bases, and the germline ends lie 12 bases apart. The CDR3 contains 16 residues, cysteine and phenylalanine counted. CDR3 DNA only is kept here, 48 bases in frame from base 1. The trial excluded patients who had a history of autoimmune disease or who were on systemic immunosuppression. Peripheral blood for TCR sequencing was collected from all dose cohorts at baseline, on cycle 4 day 1, and on cycle 7 day 1. Samples were obtained from an open-label, multicenter, first-in-human phase I dose-escalation trial of ivuxolimab. Adults with locally advanced or metastatic head and neck squamous cell, hepatocellular, melanoma or renal cell carcinoma were enrolled in the trial. Before TCR sequencing, CD4+ T cells and CD8+ T cells were sorted from peripheral blood as separate populations.

Rearrangement joined TRBV4-2 to TRBJ1-5; no D gene call is confident. The sequence came from an adult with an advanced solid tumor such as melanoma, head and neck, liver or kidney cancer. Sequencing was performed on CD4+ or CD8+ T cells sorted from blood, taken in a trial of the OX40 agonist ivuxolimab. CDR3 sequence: CASSQATGVGNQPQHF. The DNA reads TGTGCCAGCAGCCAAGCGACCGGGGTTGGCAATCAGCCCCAGCATTTT.